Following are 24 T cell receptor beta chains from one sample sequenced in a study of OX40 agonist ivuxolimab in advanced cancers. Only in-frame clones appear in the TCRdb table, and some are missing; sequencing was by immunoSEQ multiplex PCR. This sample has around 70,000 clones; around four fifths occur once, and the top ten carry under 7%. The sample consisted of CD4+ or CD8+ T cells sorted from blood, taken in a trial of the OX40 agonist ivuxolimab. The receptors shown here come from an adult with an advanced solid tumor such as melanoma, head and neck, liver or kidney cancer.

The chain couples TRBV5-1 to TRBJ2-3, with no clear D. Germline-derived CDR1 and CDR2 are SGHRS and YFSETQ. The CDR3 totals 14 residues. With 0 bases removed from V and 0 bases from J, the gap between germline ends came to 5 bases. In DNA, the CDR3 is TGCGCCAGCAGCTTGGGAACGAGCACAGATACGCAGTATTTT. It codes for CASSLGTSTDTQYF.

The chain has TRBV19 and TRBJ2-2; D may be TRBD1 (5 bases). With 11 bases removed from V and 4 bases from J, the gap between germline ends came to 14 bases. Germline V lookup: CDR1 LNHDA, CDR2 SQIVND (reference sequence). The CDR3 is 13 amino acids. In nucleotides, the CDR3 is TGTGCCGGCGCCGACAGTTTCACCGGGGAGCTGTTTTTT. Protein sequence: CAGADSFTGELFF. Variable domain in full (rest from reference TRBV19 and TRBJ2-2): DGGITQSPKYLFRKEGQNVTLSCEQNLNHDAMYWYRQDPGQGLRLIYYSQIVNDFQKGDIAEGYSVSREKKESFPLTVTSAQKNPTAFYLCAGADSFTGELFFGEGSRLTVL.

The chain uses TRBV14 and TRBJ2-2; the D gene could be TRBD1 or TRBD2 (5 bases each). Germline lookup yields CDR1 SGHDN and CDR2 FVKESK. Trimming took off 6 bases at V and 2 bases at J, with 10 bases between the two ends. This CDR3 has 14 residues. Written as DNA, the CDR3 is TGTGCCAGCAGTCGAGGGGTAAACACCGGGGAGCTGTTTTTT. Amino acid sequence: CASSRGVNTGELFF. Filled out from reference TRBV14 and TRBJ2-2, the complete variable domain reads EAGVTQFPSHSVIEKGQTVTLRCDPISGHDNLYWYRRVMGKEIKFLLHFVKESKQDESGMPNNRFLAERTGGTYSTLKVQPAELEDSGVYFCASSRGVNTGELFFGEGSRLTVL.

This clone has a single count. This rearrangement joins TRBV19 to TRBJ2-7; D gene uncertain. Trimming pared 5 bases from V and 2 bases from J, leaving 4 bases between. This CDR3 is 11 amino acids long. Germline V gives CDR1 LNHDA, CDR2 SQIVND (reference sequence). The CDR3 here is CASSFPYEQYF. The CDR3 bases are TGTGCCAGTAGTTTCCCCTACGAGCAGTACTTC.

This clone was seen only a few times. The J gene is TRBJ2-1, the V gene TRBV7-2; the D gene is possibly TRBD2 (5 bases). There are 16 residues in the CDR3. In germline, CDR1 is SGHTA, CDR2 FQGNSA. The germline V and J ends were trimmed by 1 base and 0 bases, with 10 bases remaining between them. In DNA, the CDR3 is TGTGCCAGCAGCTTAGATACGGGAATCTCCTACAATGAGCAGTTCTTC. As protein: CASSLDTGISYNEQFF. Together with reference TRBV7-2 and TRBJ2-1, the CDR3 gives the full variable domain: GAGVSQSPSNKVTEKGKDVELRCDPISGHTALYWYRQSLGQGLEFLIYFQGNSAPDKSGLPSDRFSAERTGGSVSTLTIQRTQQEDSAVYLCASSLDTGISYNEQFFGPGTRLTVL.

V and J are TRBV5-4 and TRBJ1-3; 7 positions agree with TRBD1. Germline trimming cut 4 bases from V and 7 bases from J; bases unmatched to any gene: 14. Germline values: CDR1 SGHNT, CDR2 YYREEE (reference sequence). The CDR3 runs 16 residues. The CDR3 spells CASSLSTGALLNTIYF. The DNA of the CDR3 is TGTGCCAGCAGCCTCTCCACAGGGGCCCTCTTGAACACCATATATTTT.

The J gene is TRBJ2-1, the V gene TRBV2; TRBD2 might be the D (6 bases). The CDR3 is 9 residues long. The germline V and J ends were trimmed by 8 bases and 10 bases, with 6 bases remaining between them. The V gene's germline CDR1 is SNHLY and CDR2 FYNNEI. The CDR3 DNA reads TGTGCCAGCGGGAGGGAGCAGTTCTTC. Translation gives CASGREQFF.

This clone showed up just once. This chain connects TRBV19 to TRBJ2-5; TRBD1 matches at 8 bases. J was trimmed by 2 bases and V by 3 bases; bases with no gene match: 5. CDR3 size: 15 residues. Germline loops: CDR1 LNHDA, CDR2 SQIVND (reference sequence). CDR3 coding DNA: TGTGCCAGTAGTATCCGGGGGACAGGACAAGAGACCCAGTACTTC. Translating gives CASSIRGTGQETQYF.

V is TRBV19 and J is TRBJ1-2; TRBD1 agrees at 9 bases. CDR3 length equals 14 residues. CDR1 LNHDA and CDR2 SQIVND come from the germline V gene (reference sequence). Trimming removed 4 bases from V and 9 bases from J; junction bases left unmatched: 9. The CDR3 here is CASSNRGRRGSYTF. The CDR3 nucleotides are TGTGCCAGTAGTAACAGGGGGCGCCGGGGGAGCTACACCTTC.

The CDR3 loop is CASSYDGLSQPQHF. In DNA form, the CDR3 reads TGTGCCAGCAGTTACGACGGATTAAGTCAGCCCCAGCATTTT. The V and J genes are TRBV6-5 and TRBJ1-5; D unclear. The CDR3 has 14 residues. V lost 2 bases and J lost 6, with 11 bases in between. CDR1 MNHEY and CDR2 SVGAGI come from the germline V gene.

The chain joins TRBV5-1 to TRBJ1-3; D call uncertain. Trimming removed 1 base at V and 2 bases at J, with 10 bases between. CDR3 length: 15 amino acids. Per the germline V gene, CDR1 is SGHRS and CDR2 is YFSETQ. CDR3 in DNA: TGCGCCAGCAGCTTGCGGGCAGGAGCTGGAAACACCATATATTTT. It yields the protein CASSLRAGAGNTIYF.

The CDR3 nucleotides are TGTGCCAGCAGAACTAGCGGAGTCTCCTACGAGCAGTACTTC. Protein: CASRTSGVSYEQYF. The chain couples TRBV6-6 to TRBJ2-5, with 8 positions matching TRBD2. The end of the DNA aligns better with TRBJ2-7, so the J call may be wrong. This CDR3 is built from 14 residues. Germline CDR1 MNHNY, CDR2 SVGAGI (reference sequence).

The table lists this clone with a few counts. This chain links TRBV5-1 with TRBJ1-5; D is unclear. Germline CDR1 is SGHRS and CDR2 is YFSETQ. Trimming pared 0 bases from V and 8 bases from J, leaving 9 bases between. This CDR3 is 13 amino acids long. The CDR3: CASSLAGPEPQHF. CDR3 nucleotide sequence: TGCGCCAGCAGCTTGGCCGGACCCGAGCCCCAGCATTTT.

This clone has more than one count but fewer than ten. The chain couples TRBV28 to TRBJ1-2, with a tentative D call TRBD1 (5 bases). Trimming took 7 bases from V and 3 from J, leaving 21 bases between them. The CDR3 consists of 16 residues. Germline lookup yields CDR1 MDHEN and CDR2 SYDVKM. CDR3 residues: CASNPPMGDSYYGYTF. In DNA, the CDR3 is TGTGCCAGCAACCCTCCAATGGGGGATTCCTACTATGGCTACACCTTC.

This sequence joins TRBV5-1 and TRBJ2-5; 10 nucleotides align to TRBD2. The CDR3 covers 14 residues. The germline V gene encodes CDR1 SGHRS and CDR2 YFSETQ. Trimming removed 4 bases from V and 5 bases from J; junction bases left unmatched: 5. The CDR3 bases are TGCGCCAGCAGCACGAGTAGCGGGGGGGAGACCCAGTACTTC. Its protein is CASSTSSGGETQYF.

CDR3 DNA: TGCAGCGTTGAAGGCCCTTGGACAGGGTCAACAGATACGCAGTATTTT. This gives the protein CSVEGPWTGSTDTQYF. The chain combines TRBV29-1 with TRBJ2-3, with 8 bases identical to TRBD1. This CDR3 has 16 residues. Looked up from germline, CDR1 is SQVTM and CDR2 is ANQGSEA. Losses at the gene ends were 1 base for V and 3 bases for J; bases not matched to a gene: 9.

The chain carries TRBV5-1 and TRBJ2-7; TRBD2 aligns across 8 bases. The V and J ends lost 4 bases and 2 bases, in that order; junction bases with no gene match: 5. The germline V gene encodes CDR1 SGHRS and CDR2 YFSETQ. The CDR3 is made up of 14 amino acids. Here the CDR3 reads CASSGGLGAYEQYF. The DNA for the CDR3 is TGCGCCAGCAGCGGGGGACTAGGGGCCTACGAGCAGTACTTC.

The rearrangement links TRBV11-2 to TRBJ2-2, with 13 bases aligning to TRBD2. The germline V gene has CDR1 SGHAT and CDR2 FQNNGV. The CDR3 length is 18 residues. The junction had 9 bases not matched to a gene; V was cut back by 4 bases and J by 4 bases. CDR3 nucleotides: TGTGCCAGCAGCTCGCAACTAGCGGGGGGGCGGTTCACCGGGGAGCTGTTTTTT. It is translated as CASSSQLAGGRFTGELFF.

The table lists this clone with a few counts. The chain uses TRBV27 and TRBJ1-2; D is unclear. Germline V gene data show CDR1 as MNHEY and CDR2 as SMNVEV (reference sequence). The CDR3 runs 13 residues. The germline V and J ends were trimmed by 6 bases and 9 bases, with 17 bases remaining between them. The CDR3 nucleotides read TGTGCCAGCAGCCCGACATCCTCTAGGCGCTACACCTTC. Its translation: CASSPTSSRRYTF.

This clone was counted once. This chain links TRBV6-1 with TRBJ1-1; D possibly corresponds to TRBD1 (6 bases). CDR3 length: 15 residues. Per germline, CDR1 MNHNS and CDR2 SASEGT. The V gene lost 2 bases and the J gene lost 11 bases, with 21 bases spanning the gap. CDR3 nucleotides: TGTGCCAGCAGTGAATCCCCATTTACAGGGATCGGCGCTTTCTTT. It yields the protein CASSESPFTGIGAFF.

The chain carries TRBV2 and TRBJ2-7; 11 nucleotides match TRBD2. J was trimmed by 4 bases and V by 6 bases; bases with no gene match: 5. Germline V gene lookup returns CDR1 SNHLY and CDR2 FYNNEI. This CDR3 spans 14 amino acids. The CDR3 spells CASSLTSGRYEQYF. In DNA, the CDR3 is TGTGCCAGCAGCCTAACTAGCGGGAGATACGAGCAGTACTTC.

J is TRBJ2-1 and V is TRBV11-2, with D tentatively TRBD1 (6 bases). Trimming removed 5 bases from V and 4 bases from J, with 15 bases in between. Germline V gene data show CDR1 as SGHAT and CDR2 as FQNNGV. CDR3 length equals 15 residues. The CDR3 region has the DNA TGTGCCAGCAGCCCTAGGGGGACGCGTTACAATGAGCAGTTCTTC. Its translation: CASSPRGTRYNEQFF.

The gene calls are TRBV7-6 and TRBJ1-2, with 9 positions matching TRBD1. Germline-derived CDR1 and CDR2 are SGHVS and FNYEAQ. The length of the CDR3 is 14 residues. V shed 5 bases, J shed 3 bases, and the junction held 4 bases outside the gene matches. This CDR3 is CASSKDRGDYGYTF. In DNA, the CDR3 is TGTGCCAGCAGCAAGGACAGGGGAGACTATGGCTACACCTTC.

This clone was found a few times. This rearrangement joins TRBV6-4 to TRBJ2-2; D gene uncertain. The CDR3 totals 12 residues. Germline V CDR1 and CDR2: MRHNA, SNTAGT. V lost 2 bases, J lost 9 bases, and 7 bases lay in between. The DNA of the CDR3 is TGTGCCAGCAGTGACAACAACCGGGAGCTGTTTTTT. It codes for CASSDNNRELFF.